This T cell receptor (beta chain) was recorded in a study of human CD8 memory T cell subsets. Study-level findings and limits: Overlapping only minimally, the repertoires of stem-like memory and precursor exhausted T cells were largely separate from each other. Estimates computed with Chao1 suggested greater diversity in stem-like memory T cells than in precursor exhausted T cells.

CDR3 size: 18 residues. CDR1 is MNHEY, CDR2 SVGEGT, per germline. Libraries for TCR beta were constructed using UMI-labeled 5' RACE. TCRdb re-called the 5' RACE reads and catalogs CDR3 proteins one per entry, DNA excluded. The table lists 15,000 to 20,000 distinct CDR3 sequences. For this clonotype: Its antigen is currently unknown.

Source material: CD8+ stem-like memory T cells (TSCM and TCM) sorted from PBMCs. Subset indicated: stem-like memory CD8 T cells (TSTEM), CCR7+ PD-1- TIGIT-. This chain joins TRBV6-2 or TRBV6-3 and TRBJ2-5; TCRdb outputs TRBD2, but without DNA this stays unchecked. The receptor was isolated from a human donor in good health. This CDR3 reads CASSPARPSEGGQETQYF.